Given below is one TCR beta chain in context. It lacks a known antigen. It has no much larger one-base neighbor in the sample; base qualities were not kept. This sample is drawn from a study of blood T cell repertoires in COVID-19 (dated by TCRdb to the early 2020s). About the full investigation: Collaborator samples came from the United States, Italy and Spain and covered acute and convalescent phases of COVID-19. The prospective study material was composed of cDNA or gDNA derived from T cells, B-cell-depleted T cells, or PBMCs. Subjects who had been exposed to COVID-19, were actively infected with it, or had recovered from it provided the deeply sampled blood TCRbeta repertoires that made up the dataset. The repertoires were released in a freely available public database intended as a resource for research on the immune response to SARS-CoV-2. The samples were drawn from the first 160 participants of the ongoing ImmuneRACE study and from more than 1,000 subjects provided by 6 global collaborators. The sample metadata nearly always contained a de-identified subject ID, COVID-19 status, age in years and sex. Where available, HLA class I and class II types were obtained from metadata supplied by the sample provider rather than from assay-based typing. Paper-wide results and their limitations: Clinical and demographic metadata were provided uncurated, with the amount varying by source and participant.

Each collaborating institution followed its own protocols to collect whole blood in K2EDTA tubes. For TCRbeta analysis, collaborators shipped samples as frozen whole blood, isolated PBMCs, or DNA extracted from either of those sample types. TCRbeta CDR3 regions were amplified from genomic DNA using the immunoSEQ Assay, a bias-controlled multiplex PCR. Concerning the study's data processing: Nucleated cell counts per sample were estimated from amplification of reference gene primers within the assay. To quantify the absolute abundance of each unique TCRbeta CDR3 rearrangement, sequence reads were collapsed and filtered. Productive Simpson clonality was computed per sample as the square root of Simpson's diversity index over productive rearrangements. TCRdb stores this immuneACCESS table with in-frame sequences only. Part of the clones is absent; in the studies checked, under half of the shortfall reflects unresolved V genes, and no reason is known for the rest. Clone size and V and J calls were adopted from that table, with D and trimming inferred from the DNA. The sample yields fewer than 65,000 clones; 80% to 90% were counted once. Roughly 7% of the sample rests with the top ten.

Sequences SGHDT (CDR1) and YYEEEE (CDR2) are obtained from the germline V gene. V and J are truncated by 0 bases and 4 bases respectively, leaving an intervening sequence of 13 bases. The CDR3 goes from the cysteine to the phenylalanine over 16 residues. Only CDR3 DNA is held: 48 bases, read in frame from base 1. The specimen sequenced was peripheral blood. This receptor was taken from a man aged 55-75 years with acute or convalescent COVID-19. The chain links TRBV5-6 with TRBJ2-2, and perhaps TRBD2 as D gene, on 5 matching bases. This receptor carries the CDR3 CASSLDGERITGELFF. The DNA reads as follows: TGTGCCAGCAGCTTGGATGGGGAGCGGATCACCGGGGAGCTGTTTTTT.